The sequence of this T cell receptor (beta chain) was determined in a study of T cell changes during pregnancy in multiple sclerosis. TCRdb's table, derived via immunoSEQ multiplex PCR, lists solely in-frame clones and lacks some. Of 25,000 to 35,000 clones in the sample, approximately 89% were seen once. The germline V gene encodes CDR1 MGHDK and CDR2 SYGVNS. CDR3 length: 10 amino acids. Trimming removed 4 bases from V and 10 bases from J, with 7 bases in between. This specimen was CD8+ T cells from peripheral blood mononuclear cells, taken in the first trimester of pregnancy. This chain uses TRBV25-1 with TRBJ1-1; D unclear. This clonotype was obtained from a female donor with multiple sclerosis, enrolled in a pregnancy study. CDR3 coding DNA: TGTGCCAGCAGTGGAGGGATAGCTTTCTTT. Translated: CASSGGIAFF.